In its sample, the clone carrying this T cell receptor beta chain was seen many times. Germline values: CDR1 MNHNS, CDR2 SASEGT. CDR3 length equals 11 residues. The V gene lost 8 bases and the J gene lost 2 bases, with 5 bases spanning the gap. This sample was taken from a study of T cells in Graves' hyperthyroidism and ophthalmopathy. TCR beta CDR3 region amplification was performed from RNA transcripts. The TCR CDR3 first-round RT-PCR relied on the HTBI primer set. TCRdb re-derived calls from the multiplex PCR reads in MiXCR, one entry per CDR3 protein. The repertoire holds a few hundred thousand distinct CDR3 sequences, with roughly 13% as singletons.

The V call is TRBV6-1, the J call TRBJ2-3; no definite D call. Sequenced input: blood. The clonotype originates from a woman aged 35 to 49 with Graves' ophthalmopathy. The CDR3 region has the DNA TGTGCCAGCGCCCACACAGATACGCAGTATTTT. It yields the protein CASAHTDTQYF.